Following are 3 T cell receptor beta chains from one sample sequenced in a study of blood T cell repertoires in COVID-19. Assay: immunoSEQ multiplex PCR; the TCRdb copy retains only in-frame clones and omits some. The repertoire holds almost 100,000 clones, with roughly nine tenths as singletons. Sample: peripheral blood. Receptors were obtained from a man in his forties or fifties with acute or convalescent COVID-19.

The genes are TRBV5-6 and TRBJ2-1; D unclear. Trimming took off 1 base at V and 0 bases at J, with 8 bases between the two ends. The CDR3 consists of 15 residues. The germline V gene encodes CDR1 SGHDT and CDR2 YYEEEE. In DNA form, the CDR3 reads TGTGCCAGCAGCTTGCGCGGCCGCTCCTACAATGAGCAGTTCTTC. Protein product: CASSLRGRSYNEQFF.

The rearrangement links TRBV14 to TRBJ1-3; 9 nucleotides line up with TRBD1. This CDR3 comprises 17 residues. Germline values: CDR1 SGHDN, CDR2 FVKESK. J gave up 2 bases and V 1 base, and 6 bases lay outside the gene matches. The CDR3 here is CASSQGGTGYAGNTIYF. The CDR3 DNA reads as TGTGCCAGCAGCCAAGGAGGGACAGGGTATGCTGGAAACACCATATATTTT.

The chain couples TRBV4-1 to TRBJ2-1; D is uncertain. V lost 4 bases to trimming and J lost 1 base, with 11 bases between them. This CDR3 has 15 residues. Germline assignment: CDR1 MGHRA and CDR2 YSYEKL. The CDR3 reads CASSPNWASYNEQFF. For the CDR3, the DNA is TGCGCCAGCAGCCCCAATTGGGCTTCCTACAATGAGCAGTTCTTC.